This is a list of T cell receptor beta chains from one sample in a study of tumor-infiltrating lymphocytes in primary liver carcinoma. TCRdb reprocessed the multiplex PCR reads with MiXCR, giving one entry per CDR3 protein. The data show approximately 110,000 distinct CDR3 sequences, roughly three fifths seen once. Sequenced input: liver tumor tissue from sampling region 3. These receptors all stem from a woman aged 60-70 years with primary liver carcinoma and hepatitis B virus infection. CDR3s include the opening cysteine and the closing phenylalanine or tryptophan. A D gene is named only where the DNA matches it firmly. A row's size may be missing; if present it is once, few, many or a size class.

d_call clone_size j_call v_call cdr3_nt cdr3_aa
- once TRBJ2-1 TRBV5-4 TGTACCAGCAGCTTGGCGGGACCCTCCTACAATGAGCACTTCTTC CTSSLAGPSYNEHFF
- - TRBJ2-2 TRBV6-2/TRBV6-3 TGTGCCAGCAGTTCTGGAATGCCCGGGGAGCTGGTTTTT CASSSGMPGELVF
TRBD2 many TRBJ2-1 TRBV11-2 TGTGCCAGCAGCCCTCTCCTAGCGGGATCCTACAATGAGCAGTTCTTC CASSPLLAGSYNEQFF
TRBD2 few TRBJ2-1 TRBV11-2 TGTGCCAGCAGCTCAACTAGCGGGAGGGGGGATGAGCAGTTCTTC CASSSTSGRGDEQFF
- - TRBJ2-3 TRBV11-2 TGTGCCGGCAGCCCCGAGAGGGGGGGGTATAGCGGCCGCACAGATACGCAGTATTTT CAGSPERGGYSGRTDTQYF
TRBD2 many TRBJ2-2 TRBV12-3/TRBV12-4 TGTGCCAGCAGCCGAACAGCGGGAAGGACCGGGGAGCTGTTTTTT CASSRTAGRTGELFF
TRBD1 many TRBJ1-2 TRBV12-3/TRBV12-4 TGTGCCAGCAGTTTCACCGGTGGGACAGATGGCTACACCTTC CASSFTGGTDGYTF
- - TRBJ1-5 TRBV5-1 TGCGTCAGCAGCTTGGTCAGCAATCAGCCCCAGCATTTT CVSSLVSNQPQHF
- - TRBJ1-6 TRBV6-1 TGTGCCAGCAGTGAAGAAGGGACGGCGAATTCACCCTTCCACTTT CASSEEGTANSPFHF
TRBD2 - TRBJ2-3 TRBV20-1 TGCAGTGCTAGAGGGCTTAGCGGGGAAACCACAGATACGCAGTATTTT CSARGLSGETTDTQYF